This T cell receptor beta chain was observed in a study of OX40 agonist ivuxolimab in advanced cancers. For the study at large: Prior anti-PD-1, anti-PD-L1 or anti-CTLA-4 therapy did not bar entry, and 40% had some. Three patients, one with hepatocellular carcinoma and two with cutaneous melanoma, achieved partial responses. Regarding the study as a whole: Some nonresponders additionally presented with little normalized T-cell clonal expansion.

Only in-frame clones appear in the TCRdb table, and some are missing; sequencing was by immunoSEQ multiplex PCR. Found here are fewer than 80,000 clones, 70% to 90% of them singletons; the top ten hold over 3%. The V gene lost 1 base and the J gene lost 4 bases, with 10 bases spanning the gap. The germline CDR1 and CDR2 sequences are MDHEN and SYDVKM. CDR3 length: 15 residues. About this clone: Its antigen remains unknown.

The sample in question was CD4+ or CD8+ T cells sorted from blood, obtained in a trial of the OX40 agonist ivuxolimab. The gene calls are TRBV28 and TRBJ2-2; D possibly corresponds to TRBD2 (6 bases). The source is an adult with an advanced solid tumor such as melanoma, head and neck, liver or kidney cancer. The CDR3 DNA is TGTGCCAGCAGTTTATCGGGGGAGAGCACCGGGGAGCTGTTTTTT. Protein product: CASSLSGESTGELFF.